This T cell receptor beta chain was documented in a study of T cell clonality in common variable immunodeficiency. Patients and controls were mostly of Caucasian heritage. Blood came from CVID subjects not ill and not taking immunomodulatory or immunosuppressive medication. Clones were read by immunoSEQ multiplex PCR, and TCRdb kept only the in-frame ones, dropping some. The repertoire has 30,000 or so clones, none seen only once; the ten largest take roughly 3%. In regard to this clone: The target antigen is unknown. The read ends 3 residues shy of where the CDR3 ends; the end is completed using the germline J gene.

Whole-study findings and limits: Shared TCRbeta clones were fewer between CVID subjects than controls. Reportedly, TCR beta sequences from common variable immunodeficiency showed fewer deletions and N-nucleotide insertions. Links between repertoire features and CVID complications were heterogeneity-limited.

The CDR3 consists of 17 residues. V lost 3 bases and J lost 2; bases outside the gene matches: 16. Per the germline V gene, CDR1 is DFQATT and CDR2 is SNEGSKA (reference sequence). The TCR sequence derives from a human donor with common variable immunodeficiency. Sequencing was carried out using peripheral blood mononuclear cells. The chain combines TRBV20-1 with TRBJ2-7; TRBD1 agrees at 7 bases. The CDR3 loop reads CSARGDRRQGSTYEQYF. CDR3 bases read: TGCAGTGCTAGGGGGGATAGGAGACAGGGCTCGACCTACGAG.